These 17 T cell receptor beta chains came from one sample sequenced in a study of blood T cells in healthy people across ages. Primers used in a second PCR of roughly 6 to 12 cycles were a sample-barcoded 5' primer and a J-beta primer mix. TCRdb re-called the 5' RACE reads through MiXCR, storing one row per CDR3 protein. The sample contains some 1.8 million distinct CDR3 sequences, about 39% of which appear only once. Sequenced material: blood. The origin of the receptors is a human donor in good health.

The chain couples TRBV7-2 to TRBJ2-1; the D gene is possibly TRBD2 (5 bases). V lost 6 bases to trimming and J lost 0 bases, with 12 bases between them. The CDR3 consists of 15 residues. CDR1 and CDR2 from the germline V gene are SGHTA and FQGNSA. The CDR3 DNA is TGTGCCAGCAGGTCTAGCTACCACTCCTACAATGAGCAGTTCTTC. Amino acid sequence: CASRSSYHSYNEQFF.

The V and J genes are TRBV15 and TRBJ2-7; 9 bases agree with TRBD1. Germline V lookup: CDR1 LNHNV, CDR2 YYDKDF (reference sequence). This CDR3 is built from 15 residues. Trimming removed 5 bases from V and 0 bases from J; junction bases left unmatched: 5. Here the CDR3 DNA reads TGTGCCACCAGCCCCGAGGACAGGGGCTCCTACGAGCAGTACTTC. Its protein is CATSPEDRGSYEQYF.

This sequence joins TRBV2 and TRBJ2-5; D gene ambiguous. The ends were cut back, 2 bases at V and 2 bases at J, with 9 bases in the middle. This CDR3 has 14 residues. CDR1 is SNHLY and CDR2 is FYNNEI in the germline V gene. CDR3 DNA sequence: TGTGCCAGCAGTGAATACAACGGGCAAGAGACCCAGTACTTC. It translates to CASSEYNGQETQYF.

Comments on this clonotype: Since a much larger clone is just one base distant, this may be a read error. V and J are TRBV12-3 or TRBV12-4 and TRBJ2-4, with a possible D match to TRBD2 (6 bases). Between the trimmed V and J ends, which lost 6 bases and 8 bases, there was a span of 17 bases. This CDR3 spans 14 amino acids. CDR3 coding DNA: TGTGCCAGCAGCCGGTCTAGCCGCGGGGACATTCAGTACTTC. Residues: CASSRSSRGDIQYF.

The rearrangement uses TRBV6-2 or TRBV6-3 and TRBJ2-6; 7 nucleotides agree with TRBD1. Losses at the gene ends were 2 bases for V and 0 bases for J; bases not matched to a gene: 7. This CDR3 is 18 amino acids long. Per germline, CDR1 MNHEY and CDR2 SVGEGT. In DNA form, the CDR3 reads TGTGCCAGCAGTTACGACGGACAGGATTTCTCTGGGGCCAACGTCCTGACTTTC. This codes for CASSYDGQDFSGANVLTF.

The V gene is TRBV30, the J gene TRBJ1-2; possibly TRBD1 for D (6 bases). Per germline, CDR1 GTSNPN and CDR2 SVGIG (reference sequence). CDR3 size: 12 residues. The V end lost 8 bases, the J end lost 4 bases, and 14 bases lay between the germline ends. Here the CDR3 DNA reads TGTGCCGGTCCCAGGGGCGCCTATGGCTACACCTTC. As protein: CAGPRGAYGYTF.

This clonotype appeared a single time. The chain couples TRBV29-1 to TRBJ2-1; maybe TRBD2 (7 bases). V lost 4 bases to trimming and J lost 5 bases, with 12 bases between them. Germline lookup yields CDR1 SQVTM and CDR2 ANQGSEA. This CDR3 spans 13 amino acids. The CDR3 region is CSVGGGRDNEQFF. CDR3 DNA sequence: TGCAGCGTTGGCGGGGGCAGGGACAATGAGCAGTTCTTC.

For the CDR3, the DNA is TGCAGTGCTATGGGGCTGAACACTGAAGCTTTCTTT. This translates into CSAMGLNTEAFF. The chain is built from TRBV20-1 and TRBJ1-1, with D possibly matching TRBD1 (5 bases). The CDR3 loop spans 12 amino acids. The germline gives CDR1 DFQATT, CDR2 SNEGSKA (reference sequence). V was pared by 4 bases and J by 0 bases, with 6 bases between.

V usage is TRBV5-1 and J usage is TRBJ2-3; 12 bases match TRBD2. The CDR3 covers 20 residues. With 1 base clipped from V and 0 bases from J, the junction kept 12 bases outside the gene matches. From germline, CDR1 is SGHRS and CDR2 YFSETQ. The CDR3 DNA is TGCGCCAGCAGCTTGTTTGGACTAGCGGGATCCGAAACTAGCACAGATACGCAGTATTTT. Its protein product is CASSLFGLAGSETSTDTQYF.

Details on this clonotype: A much larger clone differs from this one at a single base, so this may be a read error. The rearrangement links TRBV6-4 to TRBJ2-2, with D possibly matching TRBD1 (5 bases). The CDR3 runs to 14 residues. In germline, CDR1 is MRHNA, CDR2 SNTAGT. CDR3: CASSAGPDTRELFF. The CDR3 region has the DNA TGTGCCAGCAGTGCAGGTCCGGACACCCGGGAGCTGTTTTTT.

The chain couples TRBV7-2 to TRBJ2-3; D gene unclear. This CDR3 comprises 16 residues. Deletions cut 3 bases from V and 0 bases from J, with 13 bases between. Germline values: CDR1 SGHTA, CDR2 FQGNSA. CDR3 in DNA: TGTGCCAGCAGCTTGGCACCTTTATCCAGCACAGATACGCAGTATTTT. It is translated as CASSLAPLSSTDTQYF.

The chain is built from TRBV7-2 and TRBJ2-5; 8 bases match TRBD2. Trimming at V came to 0 bases and at J to 4 bases, leaving 7 bases not matched to a gene. Looked up from germline, CDR1 is SGHTA and CDR2 is FQGNSA. The CDR3 is made up of 16 amino acids. Here the CDR3 DNA reads TGTGCCAGCAGCTTAGCGCCCGGGGGGGCCGCAGAGACCCAGTACTTC. It is translated as CASSLAPGGAAETQYF.

This chain uses TRBV6-5 with TRBJ1-2; 8 bases align to TRBD1. The CDR3 is 15 residues long. Looked up from germline, CDR1 is MNHEY and CDR2 is SVGAGI. The J segment lost 4 bases and the V segment lost 8 bases, leaving 12 bases of the junction unmatched. The CDR3 region is CASQLTGGGGYGYTF. The CDR3 DNA follows: TGTGCCAGCCAGTTAACAGGGGGGGGCGGCTATGGCTACACCTTC.

The chain uses TRBV4-2 and TRBJ2-3, with TRBD2 identical over 10 bases. V gave up 4 bases and J gave up 1 base; unmatched junction bases: 5. The germline CDR1 and CDR2 sequences are LGHNA and YNFKEQ. This CDR3 contains 16 residues. This CDR3 is CASSPRGLAGTDTQYF. The CDR3 bases are TGTGCCAGCAGCCCGCGCGGACTAGCGGGCACAGATACGCAGTATTTT.

The V and J genes are TRBV20-1 and TRBJ2-3; D may be TRBD1 or TRBD2 (6 bases each). V was trimmed by 0 bases and J by 1 base, leaving 14 bases between them. The CDR3 has 16 residues. Germline V gene sequence: CDR1 DFQATT, CDR2 SNEGSKA (reference sequence). The CDR3 DNA reads TGCAGTGCTAGAGATAGGGGGGCCCCTCGCACAGATACGCAGTATTTT. It is translated as CSARDRGAPRTDTQYF.

J is TRBJ1-2 and V is TRBV13; D ambiguous. This CDR3 is built from 15 residues. Germline values: CDR1 PRHDT, CDR2 FYEKMQ (reference sequence). V lost 0 bases and J lost 5, with 13 bases in between. The CDR3 here is CASSLGTAVWYGYTF. Written as DNA, the CDR3 is TGTGCCAGCAGCTTAGGGACCGCCGTTTGGTATGGCTACACCTTC.

This clonotype was seen only a few times. The genes are TRBV27 and TRBJ1-1, with a weak D call TRBD1 (5 bases). Trimming removed 5 bases from V and 5 bases from J, with 15 bases in between. CDR1 is MNHEY and CDR2 is SMNVEV in the germline V gene (reference sequence). The CDR3 spans 14 residues. The CDR3: CASSETVRATEAFF. The CDR3 nucleotides are TGTGCCAGCAGTGAGACAGTACGGGCGACTGAAGCTTTCTTT.